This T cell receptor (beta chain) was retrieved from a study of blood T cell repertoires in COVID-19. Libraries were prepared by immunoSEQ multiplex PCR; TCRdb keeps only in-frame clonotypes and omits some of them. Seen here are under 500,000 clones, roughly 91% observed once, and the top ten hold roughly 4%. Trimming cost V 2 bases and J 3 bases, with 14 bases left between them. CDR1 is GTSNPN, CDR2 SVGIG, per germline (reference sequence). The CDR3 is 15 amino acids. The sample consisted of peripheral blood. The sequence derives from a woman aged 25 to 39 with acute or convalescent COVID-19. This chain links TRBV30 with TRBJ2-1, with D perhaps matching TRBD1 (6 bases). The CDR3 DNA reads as TGTGCCTGGAGTCCCGACAGGATCTACTACAATGAGCAGTTCTTC. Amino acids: CAWSPDRIYYNEQFF.